The rows below give T cell receptor beta chains drawn from one sample of a study of human T cells and chemical hapten exposure. Each CDR3 protein is one row after TCRdb ran MiXCR on the RACE reads. The sample lists 71,000 or so distinct CDR3 sequences; approximately 9.4% were seen once. This sample comprised whole blood, obtained in connection with sensitization to the hapten diphenylcyclopropenone (DPC). These receptors originate from a woman in her forties with alopecia areata. Some clones in this sample may be carry-over from other donors' samples. CDR3s include the opening cysteine and the closing phenylalanine or tryptophan. A D gene is named only where the DNA matches it firmly. For some rows the clone size is stated as once, few or many, or as a class when expanded; others skip it.

d_call	v_call	j_call	clone_size	cdr3_aa	cdr3_nt
-	TRBV2	TRBJ1-1	many	CASSEAKVSSEAFF	TGTGCCAGCAGTGAAGCGAAAGTGAGCTCTGAAGCTTTCTTT
-	TRBV3-1	TRBJ2-1	few	CASSQASSPLRDEQFF	TGTGCCAGCAGCCAAGCTTCGTCCCCCCTACGCGATGAGCAGTTCTTC
-	TRBV29-1	TRBJ2-3	few	CSGDEAGSTDTQYF	TGCAGCGGCGATGAGGCGGGCAGCACAGATACGCAGTATTTT
-	TRBV18	TRBJ2-2	few	CASSPPGLELFF	TGTGCCAGCTCACCCCCCGGGTTGGAGCTGTTTTTT
-	TRBV18	TRBJ2-7	few	CASSPGGHDEQYF	TGTGCCAGCTCACCAGGGGGGCACGACGAGCAGTACTTC
-	TRBV5-4	TRBJ2-3	-	CASSKTTSTDTQYF	TGTGCCAGCAGCAAGACCACAAGCACAGATACGCAGTATTTT
TRBD1	TRBV6-2/TRBV6-3	TRBJ2-7	-	CASSYPSWPGGSYEQYF	TGTGCCAGCAGTTACCCTTCCTGGCCAGGGGGCAGCTACGAGCAGTACTTC
-	TRBV5-5	TRBJ2-7	few	CASSPDGNPYEQYF	TGTGCCAGCAGCCCGGACGGGAACCCCTACGAGCAGTACTTC
-	TRBV28	TRBJ1-1	once	CASSSTGKNTEAFF	TGTGCCAGCAGTTCTACGGGGAAGAACACTGAAGCTTTCTTT
-	TRBV12-3/TRBV12-4	TRBJ1-1	many	CASSLFPGMNTEAFF	TGTGCCAGCAGTTTATTCCCAGGGATGAACACTGAAGCTTTCTTT
-	TRBV21-1	TRBJ1-1	many	CASPKVPPAPTEAFF	TGTGCCAGCCCTAAGGTGCCTCCAGCCCCCACTGAAGCTTTCTTT
-	TRBV19	TRBJ2-4	many	CASSNTGAGNIQYF	TGTGCCAGTAGCAACACAGGGGCGGGGAACATTCAGTACTTC
-	TRBV7-2	TRBJ2-5	many	CASSSLGGLEAQYF	TGTGCCAGCAGCTCACTAGGGGGGCTGGAGGCCCAGTACTTC
-	TRBV2	TRBJ2-7	few	CASSVRHEQYF	TGTGCCAGCAGTGTCAGGCACGAGCAGTACTTC
-	TRBV12-3/TRBV12-4	TRBJ1-2	many	CASSQAGGRYYGYTF	TGTGCCAGCAGTCAGGCTGGGGGGCGATACTATGGCTACACCTTC
-	TRBV12-3/TRBV12-4	TRBJ2-7	-	CASSTRDILYEQYF	TGTGCCAGCAGTACCCGGGACATTCTCTACGAGCAGTACTTC
-	TRBV3-1	TRBJ2-1	many	CASSQAYSNNEQFF	TGTGCCAGCAGCCAAGCCTACAGTAACAATGAGCAGTTCTTC
-	TRBV21-1	TRBJ2-7	many	CPRVSYEQYF	TGTCCCAGGGTCTCCTACGAGCAGTACTTC
TRBD1	TRBV7-9	TRBJ1-2	many	CASSLRQGAGYTF	TGTGCCAGCAGCTTGAGACAGGGGGCTGGCTACACCTTC
-	TRBV6-2/TRBV6-3	TRBJ2-2	many	CASSYPPGADTGELFF	TGTGCCAGCAGTTACCCCCCCGGGGCAGACACCGGGGAGCTGTTTTTT
-	TRBV12-3/TRBV12-4	TRBJ1-1	few	CASHPPWGRAEAFF	TGTGCCAGCCACCCCCCGTGGGGTCGCGCTGAAGCTTTCTTT
TRBD1	TRBV5-1	TRBJ1-1	many	CASSLQGMNTEAFF	TGTGCCAGCAGTTTACAGGGGATGAACACTGAAGCTTTCTTT
-	TRBV6-5	TRBJ2-7	few	CASSYSSGVPYEQYF	TGTGCCAGCAGTTACTCGTCAGGGGTCCCCTACGAGCAGTACTTC